What follows are 20 T cell receptor beta chains derived from one specimen sequenced in a study of T cell responses to AZD1222 COVID-19 vaccine. Method: immunoSEQ multiplex PCR; TCRdb's copy keeps in-frame clones and lacks some. The sample lists about 35,000 clones, over 75% occurring once. The sample was peripheral blood, taken 28 days after the second AZD1222 dose. The receptors shown here come from an adult who received the AZD1222 COVID-19 vaccine.

The CDR3, as DNA: TGTGCCAGCAGTCCAGGACGAGATGGCTACACCTTC. It is translated as CASSPGRDGYTF. This chain links TRBV12-3 or TRBV12-4 with TRBJ1-2; D gene uncertain. CDR3 size: 12 residues. The V gene lost 5 bases and the J gene lost 6 bases, with 10 bases spanning the gap.

This clone was counted a single time. CDR3 residues: CASAGRNPEKLFF. In DNA form, the CDR3 reads TGTGCCAGTGCTGGACGCAACCCTGAAAAACTGTTTTTT. V usage is TRBV6-5 and J usage is TRBJ1-4; D ambiguous. This CDR3 contains 13 residues. Germline CDR1 is MNHEY and CDR2 is SVGAGI. V lost 9 bases to trimming and J lost 7 bases, with 15 bases between them.

The rearrangement links TRBV5-5 to TRBJ2-1; the match to TRBD2 covers 10 bases. Germline-derived CDR1 and CDR2 are SGHKS and YYEKEE (reference sequence). V was clipped by 4 bases and J by 9 bases; unmatched bases: 10. The CDR3 consists of 15 residues. CDR3 loop: CASSLAGDVAGEQFF. CDR3 sequence (DNA): TGTGCCAGCAGCCTAGCGGGGGACGTCGCAGGTGAGCAGTTCTTC.

This chain joins TRBV6-5 and TRBJ2-7; tentative D call: TRBD1 (7 bases). Between the trimmed V and J ends, which lost 8 bases and 3 bases, there was a span of 17 bases. CDR1 is MNHEY and CDR2 is SVGAGI in the germline V gene. The CDR3 spans 14 residues. The CDR3 sequence is CASPPPGGIYEQYF. The CDR3 DNA reads as TGTGCCAGCCCCCCCCCAGGGGGGATCTACGAGCAGTACTTC.

This clone was detected only a few times. This chain links TRBV2 with TRBJ1-3; the D is unclear. Germline lookup yields CDR1 SNHLY and CDR2 FYNNEI. CDR3 length: 13 amino acids. V gave up 6 bases and J gave up 5 bases, with 11 bases separating them. Here the CDR3 reads CASSPGTRNTIYF. The CDR3 nucleotides read TGTGCCAGCAGCCCGGGAACTAGAAACACCATATATTTT.

The V and J genes are TRBV7-9 and TRBJ1-2; 12 bases map to TRBD1. The CDR3 sequence is 16 residues long. Germline lookup yields CDR1 SEHNR and CDR2 FQNEAQ (reference sequence). V lost 5 bases to trimming and J lost 6 bases; unmatched junction nucleotides: 10. The DNA of the CDR3 is TGTGCCAGCAGCGCGCAGCCGGGACAGGGGGCGGATGGCTACACCTTC. Translated: CASSAQPGQGADGYTF.

The rearrangement links TRBV19 to TRBJ1-1; the match to TRBD1 covers 7 bases. There are 14 residues in the CDR3. V was pared by 5 bases and J by 1 base, with 4 bases of the junction left unmatched. Germline CDR1 and CDR2: LNHDA and SQIVND (reference sequence). CDR3 DNA sequence: TGTGCCAGTAGTGCTCACAGGGGGAACACTGAAGCTTTCTTT. This sequence encodes CASSAHRGNTEAFF.

The J gene is TRBJ1-2, the V gene TRBV28, with unresolved D. CDR1 is MDHEN and CDR2 is SYDVKM in the germline V gene. V shed 5 bases and J shed 5 bases, with 15 bases lying between them. This CDR3 spans 14 amino acids. This CDR3 is CASSVPNSVYGYTF. CDR3 bases: TGTGCCAGCAGTGTCCCCAACTCAGTATATGGCTACACCTTC.

The V and J genes are TRBV21-1 and TRBJ1-5; the table's TRBD1 call for D was not verified on the DNA. TRBV21-1 is a pseudogene. The CDR3 is 16 amino acids. CDR3: CASRPKDRNSNQPQHF. The CDR3 DNA is TGTGCCAGCAGACCGAAGGACAGGAATAGCAATCAGCCCCAGCATTTT.

The genes are TRBV7-9 and TRBJ2-5, with D possibly TRBD2 on 5 matching bases. From germline, CDR1 is SEHNR and CDR2 FQNEAQ (reference sequence). CDR3 length: 14 residues. The ends were cut back, 4 bases at V and 5 bases at J, with 14 bases in the middle. CDR3 sequence: CASSYAGRAETQYF. The CDR3 nucleotides read TGTGCCAGCAGCTATGCGGGCCGGGCGGAGACCCAGTACTTC.

The V gene is TRBV2, the J gene TRBJ1-2; 8 bases fit TRBD1. Germline V gene sequence: CDR1 SNHLY, CDR2 FYNNEI. Losses at the gene ends were 2 bases for V and 4 bases for J; bases not matched to a gene: 3. This CDR3 has 14 residues. The CDR3: CASSERQGAYGYTF. As DNA, the CDR3 is TGTGCCAGCAGTGAAAGGCAGGGGGCCTATGGCTACACCTTC.

The rearrangement links TRBV11-2 to TRBJ1-1, with D unclear. The CDR3 extends over 14 amino acids. Trimming removed 2 bases from V and 6 bases from J, with 13 bases in between. In germline, CDR1 is SGHAT, CDR2 FQNNGV. The CDR3 loop is CASSLIAIRAEAFF. Written as DNA, the CDR3 is TGTGCCAGCAGCTTAATCGCGATTCGTGCTGAAGCTTTCTTT.

This chain connects TRBV6-5 to TRBJ1-1, with D unclear. The ends were cut back, 0 bases at V and 3 bases at J, with 8 bases in the middle. Germline assignment: CDR1 MNHEY and CDR2 SVGAGI. This CDR3 comprises 14 residues. The CDR3 DNA follows: TGTGCCAGCAGTTACTCTTGGAAGGACACTGAAGCTTTCTTT. Protein product: CASSYSWKDTEAFF.

This clone was found once. The chain is built from TRBV19 and TRBJ2-6; D gene unclear. V was clipped by 6 bases and J by 0 bases, with 21 bases between them. CDR3 length: 19 amino acids. Germline lookup yields CDR1 LNHDA and CDR2 SQIVND (reference sequence). Here the CDR3 reads CASSYLKAGESSGANVLTF. The CDR3 region has the DNA TGTGCCAGTAGCTACCTTAAGGCCGGCGAAAGCTCTGGGGCCAACGTCCTGACTTTC.

Written as DNA, the CDR3 is TGTGCCAGCAGCCAAGGTCCGGGGCCCGGTGAAGCTTTCTTT. Its translation is CASSQGPGPGEAFF. This rearrangement joins TRBV3-1 (or the pseudogene TRBV3-2) to TRBJ1-1; TRBD1 might be the D (5 bases). The CDR3 covers 14 residues. Germline assignment: CDR1 LGHDT and CDR2 YNNKEL (reference sequence). Trimming pared 1 base from V and 7 bases from J, leaving 13 bases between.

This clone was detected once. The chain couples TRBV5-1 to TRBJ1-2, with D maybe TRBD1 (5 bases). Germline loops: CDR1 SGHRS, CDR2 YFSETQ. V was trimmed by 4 bases and J by 7 bases, leaving 17 bases between them. The CDR3 has 14 amino acids. The CDR3 here is CASSLDLPGGGYTF. The CDR3 DNA follows: TGCGCCAGCAGCCTGGACCTACCGGGGGGTGGCTACACCTTC.

The chain employs TRBV6-5 and TRBJ2-2; D ambiguous. Trimming stripped 4 bases from V and 4 bases from J, with 13 bases between. CDR1 and CDR2 (germline): MNHEY, SVGAGI. The CDR3 runs to 15 residues. The CDR3: CASSSHSMVTGELFF. The CDR3 bases are TGTGCCAGCAGTTCCCATTCCATGGTCACCGGGGAGCTGTTTTTT.

The V call is TRBV19, the J call TRBJ2-3; 9 bases match TRBD2. V shed 8 bases, J shed 4 bases, and the junction held 7 bases outside the gene matches. CDR1 and CDR2 from the germline V gene are LNHDA and SQIVND (reference sequence). The CDR3 sequence is 14 residues long. The CDR3 here is CASGAGGPSDTQYF. CDR3 DNA sequence: TGTGCCAGTGGGGCGGGGGGGCCGTCAGATACGCAGTATTTT.

The CDR3 loop reads CASRETGTSYEQYF. The CDR3 coding sequence is TGTGCCAGTAGAGAAACCGGGACTAGCTACGAGCAGTACTTC. The chain carries TRBV19 and TRBJ2-7; 8 bases map to TRBD2. Germline assignment: CDR1 LNHDA and CDR2 SQIVND (reference sequence). CDR3 size: 14 residues. V lost 6 bases, J lost 3 bases, and 7 bases stayed unmatched.

The rearrangement links TRBV30 to TRBJ2-2, with D uncertain. CDR3 length: 13 amino acids. V was shortened by 2 bases and J by 2 bases, with 6 bases between the two germline ends. Germline V CDR1 and CDR2: GTSNPN, SVGIG (reference sequence). The CDR3 loop is CAWSRRNTGELFF. The DNA for the CDR3 is TGTGCCTGGAGTCGTAGAAACACCGGGGAGCTGTTTTTT. Together with reference TRBV30 and TRBJ2-2, the CDR3 gives the full variable domain: SQTIHQWPATLVQPVGSPLSLECTVEGTSNPNLYWYRQAAGRGLQLLFYSVGIGQISSEVPQNLSASRPQDRQFILSSKKLLLSDSGFYLCAWSRRNTGELFFGEGSRLTVL.